This T cell receptor (beta chain) was profiled in a study of early T cells in non-severe SARS-CoV-2 infection. This clonotype has a count of ten or more. TCRdb recomputed calls from the 5' RACE reads with MiXCR, one row per CDR3 protein. The sample holds roughly 86,000 distinct CDR3 sequences, about 6.5% seen once. The V and J ends lost 2 bases and 7 bases, in that order; junction bases with no gene match: 13. The CDR3 loop spans 17 amino acids. CDR1 is SGHRS and CDR2 is YFSETQ in the germline V gene. This clonotype was obtained from an adult who was a healthcare worker with PCR-confirmed SARS-CoV-2 infection or an uninfected control (not recorded which). The sample taken for sequencing was whole blood. V usage is TRBV5-1 and J usage is TRBJ2-1; TRBD2 matches 9 bases. The CDR3 coding sequence is TGCGCCAGCAGCTTAGGGTTAGGAGCGGGAGGAAAGAATGAGCAGTTCTTC. Encoded protein: CASSLGLGAGGKNEQFF.